These 14 T cell receptor beta chains came from one sample sequenced in a study of vaccination and CD4 T cells after COVID-19. Which antigens these TCRs recognize remains unknown. Treatment defined: approximately nine-day PBMC culture with coronavirus spike peptide pools or control peptides (ViraFEST assay). Sequenced with the Oncomine TCR Beta short-read assay was DNA taken from cultured CD4+ T cells. TCRdb itself ran the PCR reads through MiXCR, one entry per CDR3 protein. The sample carries tens of thousands of distinct CDR3 sequences, roughly 52% recorded once. The specimen sequenced was CD4+ T cells from blood, cultured in vitro. The receptors come from a human donor who had recovered from COVID-19.

The chain employs TRBV4-1 and TRBJ1-2; TRBD1 might be the D (5 bases). V lost 1 base and J 8 bases, leaving 17 bases between the germline ends. Germline CDR1 MGHRA, CDR2 YSYEKL. The length of the CDR3 is 15 residues. The CDR3 nucleotides are TGCGCCAGCAGCCAAGGTAGGGGAGGAATAGAGGGCTACACCTTC. Encoded protein: CASSQGRGGIEGYTF.

The chain employs TRBV20-1 and TRBJ2-5; 10 nucleotides match TRBD2. From germline, CDR1 is DFQATT and CDR2 SNEGSKA (reference sequence). The CDR3 loop spans 21 amino acids. Trimming took 7 bases from V and 2 from J; bases not matched to a gene: 28. The chain's CDR3 is CSEMGGTDSGRPDLLQETQYF. The CDR3 DNA reads as TGCAGTGAGATGGGCGGAACAGATAGCGGGAGGCCTGACTTGCTACAAGAGACCCAGTACTTC.

This clonotype counts as medium-sized. V and J are TRBV25-1 and TRBJ1-5; a possible D gene is TRBD1 (5 bases). The CDR3 is made up of 12 amino acids. V was cut by 5 bases and J by 4 bases, with 6 bases left in between. The germline V gene has CDR1 MGHDK and CDR2 SYGVNS. The CDR3 bases are TGTGCCAGCAGTTGGGGGAATCAGCCCCAGCATTTT. It is translated as CASSWGNQPQHF.

The sample holds a few counts of this clonotype. The genes are TRBV28 and TRBJ1-2; 10 bases line up with TRBD1. V lost 6 bases and J lost 11; bases outside the gene matches: 12. The CDR3 is 14 residues long. Germline loops: CDR1 MDHEN, CDR2 SYDVKM. The CDR3 bases are TGTGCCAGCAGCCCCGGGACAGGGGTTGTTGGGTACACCTTC. It is translated as CASSPGTGVVGYTF.

This chain links TRBV20-1 with TRBJ2-1; perhaps TRBD2 as D (6 bases). The CDR3 sequence is 14 residues long. V was trimmed by 6 bases and J by 2 bases, leaving 14 bases between them. From germline, CDR1 is DFQATT and CDR2 SNEGSKA (reference sequence). DNA of the CDR3: TGCAGTGCCGTGGGCGGGGCCACCTACAATGAGCAGTTCTTC. This gives the protein CSAVGGATYNEQFF.

The rearrangement uses TRBV19 and TRBJ2-7; 7 nucleotides agree with TRBD2. The CDR3 is 14 amino acids. CDR1 and CDR2 (germline): LNHDA, SQIVND (reference sequence). V lost 7 bases to trimming and J lost 5 bases; unmatched junction nucleotides: 11. The CDR3 DNA follows: TGTGCCAGTAAGACGGGCGGGAGCGTAGACGAGCAGTACTTC. As protein: CASKTGGSVDEQYF.

V gene TRBV2 combines with J gene TRBJ1-1; no reliable D call. The CDR3 is made up of 18 amino acids. The V end lost 1 base, the J end lost 3 bases, and 21 bases lay between the germline ends. The V gene's germline CDR1 is SNHLY and CDR2 FYNNEI. The DNA of the CDR3 is TGTGCCAGCAGTGAAGGGTTACCAGGTAGGGCGCGGGACACTGAAGCTTTCTTT. The encoded protein is CASSEGLPGRARDTEAFF.

This clonotype was seen a handful of times. The chain links TRBV2 to TRBJ2-3; D might be TRBD2 (5 bases). Germline-derived CDR1 and CDR2 are SNHLY and FYNNEI. The CDR3 has 14 amino acids. V was shortened by 9 bases and J by 2 bases, with 15 bases between the two germline ends. The CDR3 region has the DNA TGTGCCAGTCAACGGGCGGGCATCACAGATACGCAGTATTTT. This codes for CASQRAGITDTQYF.

V gene TRBV12-3 or TRBV12-4 combines with J gene TRBJ2-2, with D unclear. Trimming left V 7 bases short and J 0 bases short, with 9 bases between. The CDR3 totals 14 residues. As DNA, the CDR3 is TGTGCCAGCACCCCTCGGGCGAACACCGGGGAGCTGTTTTTT. It specifies CASTPRANTGELFF.

Notes on this clonotype: The junction does not match germline at one end; this may be a read error. The V gene is TRBV7-3, the J gene TRBJ2-5; the D is unclear. The germline CDR1 and CDR2 sequences are SGHTA and FQGTGA. This CDR3 has 15 amino acids. The CDR3 coding sequence is TGTGCCGGCAGCTTGCGGATGGAAGGAAACGAGACCCAGTACTTC. It encodes CAGSLRMEGNETQYF.

The chain employs TRBV3-1 and TRBJ1-2, with D possibly TRBD1 on 5 matching bases. The CDR3 is 12 amino acids. V was trimmed by 1 base and J by 7 bases, leaving 7 bases between them. CDR1 is LGHDT, CDR2 YNNKEL, per germline (reference sequence). The CDR3 is CASSQGGRGYTF. The CDR3 bases are TGTGCCAGCAGCCAAGGGGGACGTGGCTACACCTTC.

This clonotype was seen a handful of times. The rearrangement links TRBV7-9 to TRBJ1-1; perhaps TRBD1 as D (5 bases). The germline V gene has CDR1 SEHNR and CDR2 FQNEAQ (reference sequence). V lost 5 bases and J lost 4, with 8 bases in between. This CDR3 is built from 12 residues. The DNA of the CDR3 is TGTGCCAGCAGCGGGGGGGTCACTGAAGCTTTCTTT. Protein: CASSGGVTEAFF.

The chain links TRBV28 to TRBJ2-4; D gene ambiguous. Germline CDR1 MDHEN, CDR2 SYDVKM. Trimming cost V 4 bases and J 6 bases, with 13 bases left between them. This CDR3 has 14 amino acids. The CDR3 region has the DNA TGTGCCAGCAGTTCCGGACGGGTAGTAAACATTCAGTACTTC. It specifies CASSSGRVVNIQYF.

This clonotype was recorded a few times. This chain joins TRBV7-2 and TRBJ2-2, with 12 bases identical to TRBD2. Germline V CDR1 and CDR2: SGHTA, FQGNSA. This CDR3 comprises 15 residues. Trimming took 5 bases from V and 4 from J; bases not matched to a gene: 2. CDR3 sequence (DNA): TGTGCCAGCAGCCCGACTAGCGGGGGCACCGGGGAGCTGTTTTTT. It encodes CASSPTSGGTGELFF. Using reference TRBV7-2 and TRBJ2-2 for the parts outside the CDR3, the full variable domain is GAGVSQSPSNKVTEKGKDVELRCDPISGHTALYWYRQSLGQGLEFLIYFQGNSAPDKSGLPSDRFSAERTGGSVSTLTIQRTQQEDSAVYLCASSPTSGGTGELFFGEGSRLTVL.